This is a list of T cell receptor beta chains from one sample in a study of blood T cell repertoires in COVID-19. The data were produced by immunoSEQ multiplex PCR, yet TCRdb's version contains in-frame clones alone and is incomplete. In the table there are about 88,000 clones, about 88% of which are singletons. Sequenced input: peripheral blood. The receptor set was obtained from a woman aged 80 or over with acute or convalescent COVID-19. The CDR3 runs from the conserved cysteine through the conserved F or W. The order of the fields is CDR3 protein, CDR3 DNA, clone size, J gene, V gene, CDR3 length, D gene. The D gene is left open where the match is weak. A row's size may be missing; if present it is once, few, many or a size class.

CDR3aa: CASRSGLNTEAFF; CDR3nt: TGTGCCAGCAGGTCAGGCCTGAACACTGAAGCTTTCTTT; abundance: .; j_gene: TRBJ1-1; v_gene: TRBV6-5; len: 13; d_gene: .
CDR3aa: CASSQRGSTDTQYF; CDR3nt: TGTGCCAGCAGCCAAAGGGGGAGTACAGATACGCAGTATTTT; abundance: .; j_gene: TRBJ2-3; v_gene: TRBV3-1/TRBV3-2; len: 14; d_gene: .
CDR3aa: CASGTGTELSRAFF; CDR3nt: TGTGCTAGTGGTACCGGGACAGAACTGTCCCGGGCTTTCTTT; abundance: .; j_gene: TRBJ1-1; v_gene: TRBV12-5; len: 14; d_gene: TRBD1
CDR3aa: CAWRRTGDTEAFF; CDR3nt: TGTGCCTGGAGGCGGACAGGGGATACTGAAGCTTTCTTT; abundance: .; j_gene: TRBJ1-1; v_gene: TRBV30; len: 13; d_gene: TRBD1
CDR3aa: CAISEWREGNYNEQFF; CDR3nt: TGTGCCATCAGTGAGTGGCGGGAGGGCAATTACAATGAGCAGTTCTTC; abundance: once; j_gene: TRBJ2-1; v_gene: TRBV10-3; len: 16; d_gene: TRBD2
CDR3aa: CATRAEGEGYGYTF; CDR3nt: TGTGCCACCAGGGCCGAGGGAGAGGGATATGGCTACACCTTC; abundance: .; j_gene: TRBJ1-2; v_gene: TRBV10-3; len: 14; d_gene: .
CDR3aa: CASSLRPDRGQGNQPQHF; CDR3nt: TGTGCCAGCAGCCTCAGGCCGGACAGGGGGCAAGGCAATCAGCCCCAGCATTTT; abundance: .; j_gene: TRBJ1-5; v_gene: TRBV21-1; len: 18; d_gene: .
CDR3aa: CASSLASPADTQYF; CDR3nt: TGCGCCAGCAGCTTGGCCTCCCCCGCAGATACGCAGTATTTT; abundance: .; j_gene: TRBJ2-3; v_gene: TRBV5-1; len: 14; d_gene: .
CDR3aa: CASSRAGGPVGEQFF; CDR3nt: TGTGCCAGCAGCCGAGCGGGGGGGCCTGTCGGTGAGCAGTTCTTC; abundance: .; j_gene: TRBJ2-1; v_gene: TRBV7-3; len: 15; d_gene: TRBD2
CDR3aa: CASSPRTQAAQYGYTF; CDR3nt: TGTGCCAGCAGCCCACGGACACAGGCTGCGCAGTATGGCTACACCTTC; abundance: once; j_gene: TRBJ1-2; v_gene: TRBV11-1; len: 16; d_gene: .
CDR3aa: CASSLYGTATEAFF; CDR3nt: TGTGCCAGCAGCCTATACGGGACAGCCACTGAAGCTTTCTTT; abundance: .; j_gene: TRBJ1-1; v_gene: TRBV7-2; len: 14; d_gene: TRBD1
CDR3aa: CASSNVRGALYGYTF; CDR3nt: TGTGCCAGCAGTAACGTCAGGGGGGCCCTCTATGGCTACACCTTC; abundance: .; j_gene: TRBJ1-2; v_gene: TRBV6-5; len: 15; d_gene: TRBD1